This T cell receptor (beta chain) emerged from a study of T cells in Graves' hyperthyroidism and ophthalmopathy. RNA transcripts were the template for amplifying TCR beta CDR3 regions. When the TCR CDR3 underwent first-round RT-PCR, the HTBI primer set was used. Via MiXCR, TCRdb re-called the multiplex PCR reads, giving one row per CDR3 protein. The table lists about 400,000 distinct CDR3 sequences, about 14% of them singletons. This clonotype was recorded many times. Antigen unknown. Enrolled ophthalmopathy patients presented with a Clinical Activity Score of at least 3, a NOSPECS grade of at least 4, and disease duration under 3 months. Patients were excluded because of uncontrolled infection, other autoimmune disease, pregnancy or lactation. Overall study findings and caveats: Blood also carried most thyroid clonotypes expanded above 0.001. The model's output predicted ophthalmopathy at a median of 6.5 months prior to onset.

Sequenced material: blood. The receptor was isolated from a man aged 45-65 years with Graves' ophthalmopathy.

In DNA form, the CDR3 reads TGTGCCAGCAGCCTACCGACTAGCCGCACTCAGTACTTC. It encodes CASSLPTSRTQYF. This chain uses TRBV7-2 with TRBJ2-5, with TRBD2 identical over 7 bases. The ends lost 5 bases at V and 11 bases at J; junction bases unmatched: 11. CDR1 is SGHTA, CDR2 FQGNSA, per germline. The CDR3 consists of 13 residues.